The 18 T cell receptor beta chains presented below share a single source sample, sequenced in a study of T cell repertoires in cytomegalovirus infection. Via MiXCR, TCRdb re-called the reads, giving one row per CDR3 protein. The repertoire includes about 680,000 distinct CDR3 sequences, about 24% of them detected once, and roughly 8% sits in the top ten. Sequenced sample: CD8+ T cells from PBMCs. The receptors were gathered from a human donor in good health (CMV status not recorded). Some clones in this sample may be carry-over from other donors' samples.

This chain's CDR3 is CASSPSGLAGLTHEQYV. The CDR3 DNA reads as TGTGCCAGCAGCCCTTCAGGACTAGCGGGGCTCACCCACGAGCAGTACGTC. V gene TRBV7-3 combines with J gene TRBJ2-7, with 12 nucleotides matching TRBD2. CDR3 length: 17 amino acids. Trimming took 5 bases from V and 5 from J; bases not matched to a gene: 13. From germline, CDR1 is SGHTA and CDR2 FQGTGA.

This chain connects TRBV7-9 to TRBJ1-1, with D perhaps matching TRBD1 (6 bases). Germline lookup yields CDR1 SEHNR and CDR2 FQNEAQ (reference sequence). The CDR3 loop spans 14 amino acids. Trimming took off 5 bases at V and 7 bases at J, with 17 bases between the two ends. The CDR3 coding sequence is TGTGCCAGCAGCCCCCGGGACAAGACATTTGAAGCTTTCTTT. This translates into CASSPRDKTFEAFF.

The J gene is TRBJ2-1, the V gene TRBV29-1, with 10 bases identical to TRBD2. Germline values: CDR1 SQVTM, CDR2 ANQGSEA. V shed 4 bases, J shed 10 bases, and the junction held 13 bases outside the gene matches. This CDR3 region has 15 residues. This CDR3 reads CSVVPAERGGVEQFF. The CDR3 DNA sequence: TGCAGCGTTGTCCCAGCCGAGCGGGGGGGGGTGGAGCAGTTCTTC.

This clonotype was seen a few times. CDR3 in DNA: TGTGCCAGCAGCGAGGAGTCGGGAAACACCATATATTTT. This gives the protein CASSEESGNTIYF. This chain connects TRBV7-9 to TRBJ1-3; no firm D call. Germline values: CDR1 SEHNR, CDR2 FQNEAQ (reference sequence). The CDR3 is 13 amino acids. V shed 5 bases and J shed 4 bases, with 9 bases lying between them. The whole variable domain, filled in from reference TRBV7-9 and TRBJ1-3, reads DTGVSQNPRHKITKRGQNVTFRCDPISEHNRLYWYRQTLGQGPEFLTYFQNEAQLEKSRLLSDRFSAERPKGSFSTLEIQRTEQGDSAMYLCASSEESGNTIYFGEGSWLTVV.

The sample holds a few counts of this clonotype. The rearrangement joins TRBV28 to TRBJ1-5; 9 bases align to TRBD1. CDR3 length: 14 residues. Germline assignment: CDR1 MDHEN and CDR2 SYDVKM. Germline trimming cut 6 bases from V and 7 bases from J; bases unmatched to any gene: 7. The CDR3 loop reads CASRQQGAGQPQHF. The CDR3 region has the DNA TGTGCCAGCAGGCAACAGGGGGCCGGGCAGCCCCAGCATTTT.

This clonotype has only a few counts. CDR3 DNA sequence: TGTGCCAGCAGCCACCTCCTAGCGGGGGGGCCGAATGAGCAGTTCTTC. As protein: CASSHLLAGGPNEQFF. This rearrangement joins TRBV6-2 or TRBV6-3 to TRBJ2-1; 12 bases line up with TRBD2. Germline CDR1 MNHEY, CDR2 SVGEGT. The J segment lost 7 bases and the V segment lost 6 bases, leaving 10 bases of the junction unmatched. This CDR3 contains 16 residues.

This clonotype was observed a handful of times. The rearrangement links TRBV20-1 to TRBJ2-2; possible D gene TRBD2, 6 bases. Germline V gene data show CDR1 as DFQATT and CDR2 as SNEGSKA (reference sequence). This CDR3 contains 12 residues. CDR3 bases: TGCAGCGCAAAGCGCGGGGCCGGGGAGCTGTTTTTT. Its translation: CSAKRGAGELFF.

Here the CDR3 DNA reads TGTGCCAGTTCAGGGCAGACGGGAACAGATACGCAGTATTTT. Amino acids: CASSGQTGTDTQYF. This chain uses TRBV27 with TRBJ2-3; D may match TRBD1 or TRBD2 (5 bases each). CDR3 length equals 14 residues. V was trimmed by 9 bases and J by 3 bases, leaving 16 bases between them. Germline CDR1 reads MNHEY; CDR2 reads SMNVEV (reference sequence).

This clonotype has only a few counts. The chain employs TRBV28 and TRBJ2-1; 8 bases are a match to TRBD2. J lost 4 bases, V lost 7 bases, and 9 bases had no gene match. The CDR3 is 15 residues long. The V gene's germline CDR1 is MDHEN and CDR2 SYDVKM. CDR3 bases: TGTGCCAGCACCTCTCGCGGGGGGAGGTACAATGAGCAGTTCTTC. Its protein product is CASTSRGGRYNEQFF.

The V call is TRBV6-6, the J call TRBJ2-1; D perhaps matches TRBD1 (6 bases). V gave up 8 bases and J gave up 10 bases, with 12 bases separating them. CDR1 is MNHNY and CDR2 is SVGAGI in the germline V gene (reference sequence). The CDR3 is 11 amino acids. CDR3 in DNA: TGTGCCAGCGGCACAGGGAAGGAGCAGTTCTTC. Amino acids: CASGTGKEQFF.

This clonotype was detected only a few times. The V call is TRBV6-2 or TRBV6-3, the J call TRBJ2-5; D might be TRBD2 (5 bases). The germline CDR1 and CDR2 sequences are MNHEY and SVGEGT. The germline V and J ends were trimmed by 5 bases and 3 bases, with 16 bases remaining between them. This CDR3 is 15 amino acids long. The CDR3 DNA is TGTGCCAGCAGTCGACCTGAGGGAACGAAAGAGACCCAGTACTTC. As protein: CASSRPEGTKETQYF.

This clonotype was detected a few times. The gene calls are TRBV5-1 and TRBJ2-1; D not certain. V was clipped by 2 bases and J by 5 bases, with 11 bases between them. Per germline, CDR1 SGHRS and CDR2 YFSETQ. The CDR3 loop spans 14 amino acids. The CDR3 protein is CASSFFPENNEQFF. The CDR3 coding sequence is TGCGCCAGCAGCTTTTTTCCGGAGAACAATGAGCAGTTCTTC. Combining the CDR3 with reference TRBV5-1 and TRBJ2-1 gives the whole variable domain KAGVTQTPRYLIKTRGQQVTLSCSPISGHRSVSWYQQTPGQGLQFLFEYFSETQRNKGNFPGRFSGRQFSNSRSEMNVSTLELGDSALYLCASSFFPENNEQFFGPGTRLTVL.

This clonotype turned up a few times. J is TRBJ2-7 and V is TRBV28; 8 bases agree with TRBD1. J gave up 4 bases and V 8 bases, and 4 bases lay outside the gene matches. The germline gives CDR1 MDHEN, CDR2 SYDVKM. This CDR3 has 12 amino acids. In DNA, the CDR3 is TGTGCCAGCTCGACAGGGGATTACGAGCAGTACGTC. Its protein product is CASSTGDYEQYV.

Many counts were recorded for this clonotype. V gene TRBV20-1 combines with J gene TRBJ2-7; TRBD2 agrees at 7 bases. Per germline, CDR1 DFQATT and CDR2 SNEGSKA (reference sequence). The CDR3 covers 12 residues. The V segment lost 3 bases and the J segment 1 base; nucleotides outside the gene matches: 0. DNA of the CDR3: TGCAGTGCTAGCGGGGGGTCCTACGAGCAGTACGTC. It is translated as CSASGGSYEQYV.

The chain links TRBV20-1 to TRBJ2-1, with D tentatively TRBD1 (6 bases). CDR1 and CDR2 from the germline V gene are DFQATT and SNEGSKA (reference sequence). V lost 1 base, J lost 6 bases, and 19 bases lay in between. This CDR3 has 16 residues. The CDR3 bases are TGCAGTGCTAGAGGAACAACAGGGTTGGGACGCAATGAGCAGTTCTTC. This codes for CSARGTTGLGRNEQFF.

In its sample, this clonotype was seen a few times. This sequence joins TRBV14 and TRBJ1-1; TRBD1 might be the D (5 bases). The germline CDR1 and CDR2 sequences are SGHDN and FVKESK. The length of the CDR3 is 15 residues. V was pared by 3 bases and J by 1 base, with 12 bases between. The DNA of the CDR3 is TGTGCCAGCAGCCAGCGGAGGGGCGCGAACACTGAAGCTTTCTTT. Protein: CASSQRRGANTEAFF.

The CDR3 spells CAISESRASGGVTTYEQYV. DNA of the CDR3: TGTGCCATCAGTGAGTCGCGTGCTAGCGGGGGGGTGACCACCTACGAGCAGTACGTC. This chain links TRBV10-3 with TRBJ2-7, with 12 bases identical to TRBD2. This CDR3 has 19 amino acids. The J segment lost 2 bases and the V segment lost 0 bases, leaving 11 bases of the junction unmatched. CDR1 ENHRY and CDR2 SYGVKD come from the germline V gene.

CDR3 amino acids: CSARVGLAANYEQYV. The CDR3, as DNA: TGCAGTGCTAGAGTGGGACTAGCGGCGAATTACGAGCAGTACGTC. The chain recombines TRBV20-1 with TRBJ2-7; the match to TRBD2 covers 11 bases. In germline, CDR1 is DFQATT, CDR2 SNEGSKA (reference sequence). V was clipped by 1 base and J by 4 bases; unmatched bases: 6. This CDR3 has 15 residues.